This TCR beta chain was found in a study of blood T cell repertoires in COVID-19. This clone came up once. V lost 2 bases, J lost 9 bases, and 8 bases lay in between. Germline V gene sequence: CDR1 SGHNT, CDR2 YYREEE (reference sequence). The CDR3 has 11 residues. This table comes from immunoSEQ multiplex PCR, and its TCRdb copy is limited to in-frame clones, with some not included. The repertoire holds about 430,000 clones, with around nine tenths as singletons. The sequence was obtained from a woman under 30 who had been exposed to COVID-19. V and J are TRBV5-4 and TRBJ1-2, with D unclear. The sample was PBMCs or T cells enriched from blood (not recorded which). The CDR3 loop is CASSFHHSYTF. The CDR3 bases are TGTGCCAGCAGCTTTCATCACAGCTACACCTTC. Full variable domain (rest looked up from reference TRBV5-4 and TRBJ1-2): ETGVTQSPTHLIKTRGQQVTLRCSSQSGHNTVSWYQQALGQGPQFIFQYYREEENGRGNFPPRFSGLQFPNYSSELNVNALELDDSALYLCASSFHHSYTFGSGTRLTVV.